Below are 21 T cell receptor beta chains sequenced from a single sample in a study of T cells after somatic rescue of genetic block. Sequencing used immunoSEQ multiplex PCR; TCRdb keeps in-frame clones, though not all of them. The data show roughly 65,000 clones, around 93% seen once. Sequencing was carried out using peripheral blood mononuclear cells (PBMCs). The receptors stem from a man aged 35-49 years.

The chain is built from TRBV10-3 and TRBJ2-5; TRBD1 or TRBD2 may be the D gene (7 bases each). With the DNA end fitting TRBJ2-7 better, the J assignment may be wrong. The CDR3 consists of 15 residues. Germline CDR1 reads ENHRY; CDR2 reads SYGVKD. The CDR3 DNA reads TGTGCCATCAGTGGACAGGGAGGGGTAGGGTACGAGCAGTACTTC. Translated, it gives CAISGQGGVGYEQYF.

CDR3 region: CASSEARSAGAGDTQYF. Here the CDR3 DNA reads TGTGCCAGCAGTGAAGCGCGTAGCGCAGGGGCCGGAGATACGCAGTATTTT. The chain links TRBV2 to TRBJ2-3, with TRBD1 as a possible D gene (6 bases). The CDR3 has 17 amino acids. Trimming took off 0 bases at V and 5 bases at J, with 18 bases between the two ends. Germline V gene data show CDR1 as SNHLY and CDR2 as FYNNEI.

J is TRBJ2-5 and V is TRBV4-1; 7 nucleotides match TRBD2. V shed 1 base and J 7 bases; nucleotides not matched to a gene: 6. The germline V gene encodes CDR1 MGHRA and CDR2 YSYEKL. The length of the CDR3 is 14 residues. In DNA form, the CDR3 reads TGCGCCAGCAGCCAAGGGGAGGGAAGGGGGACCCAGTACTTC. Amino acids: CASSQGEGRGTQYF.

This sequence joins TRBV30 and TRBJ2-1, with 7 bases that match TRBD2. This CDR3 is 15 amino acids long. Germline CDR1 reads GTSNPN; CDR2 reads SVGIG (reference sequence). V was pared by 6 bases and J by 1 base, with 9 bases of the junction left unmatched. The CDR3 protein is CACFGGGVSYNEQFF. The CDR3 nucleotides are TGTGCCTGTTTTGGGGGGGGAGTGTCCTACAATGAGCAGTTCTTC.

This chain connects TRBV30 to TRBJ2-7; the match to TRBD2 covers 9 bases. V lost 0 bases to trimming and J lost 3 bases; unmatched junction nucleotides: 6. Germline values: CDR1 GTSNPN, CDR2 SVGIG (reference sequence). The CDR3 extends over 15 amino acids. CDR3 amino acids: CAWSVRLAGVYEQYF. The DNA for the CDR3 is TGTGCCTGGAGTGTACGATTAGCGGGGGTCTACGAGCAGTACTTC.

This rearrangement joins TRBV19 to TRBJ2-5; the match to TRBD2 covers 11 bases. CDR3 length: 16 residues. The V gene's germline CDR1 is LNHDA and CDR2 SQIVND (reference sequence). V lost 3 bases and J lost 4; bases outside the gene matches: 7. The CDR3 DNA follows: TGTGCCAGTAGTATCAAACCCGGGACTAGCGGAGAGACCCAGTACTTC. Translating it yields CASSIKPGTSGETQYF. Variable domain in full (rest from reference TRBV19 and TRBJ2-5): DGGITQSPKYLFRKEGQNVTLSCEQNLNHDAMYWYRQDPGQGLRLIYYSQIVNDFQKGDIAEGYSVSREKKESFPLTVTSAQKNPTAFYLCASSIKPGTSGETQYFGPGTRLLVL.

The chain uses TRBV20-1 and TRBJ2-7; 8 bases fit TRBD1. Germline lookup yields CDR1 DFQATT and CDR2 SNEGSKA (reference sequence). The ends lost 5 bases at V and 6 bases at J; junction bases unmatched: 3. The CDR3 is 11 amino acids. The CDR3 region has the DNA TGCAGTGCTTTACAGGGGGGCGAGCAGTACTTC. Translated: CSALQGGEQYF.

The chain links TRBV6-1 to TRBJ2-2; 9 nucleotides match TRBD1. Losses at the gene ends were 6 bases for V and 0 bases for J; bases not matched to a gene: 2. Germline CDR1 reads MNHNS; CDR2 reads SASEGT. This CDR3 is built from 15 residues. The CDR3 DNA is TGTGCCAGCAGAAGGGACAGGGCGAACACCGGGGAGCTGTTTTTT. Amino acid sequence: CASRRDRANTGELFF.

This rearrangement joins TRBV5-8 to TRBJ2-7; D is possibly TRBD1 or TRBD2 (5 bases each). CDR3 length: 16 residues. Trimming took off 2 bases at V and 0 bases at J, with 15 bases between the two ends. Germline CDR1 SGHTS, CDR2 YDEGEE. The CDR3 DNA reads as TGTGCCAGCAGCTTTTTTTTGTGGGGGACCTCCTACGAGCAGTACTTC. Protein: CASSFFLWGTSYEQYF.

The rearrangement uses TRBV5-4 and TRBJ2-7; no clear D. This CDR3 has 15 amino acids. Germline V CDR1 and CDR2: SGHNT, YYREEE (reference sequence). V dropped 2 bases and J dropped 1 base, with 13 bases sitting between them. CDR3 sequence: CASSFGGINSYEQYF. The DNA for the CDR3 is TGTGCCAGCAGCTTTGGCGGAATCAATTCCTACGAGCAGTACTTC. The full variable domain, with the rest looked up from reference TRBV5-4 and TRBJ2-7, is ETGVTQSPTHLIKTRGQQVTLRCSSQSGHNTVSWYQQALGQGPQFIFQYYREEENGRGNFPPRFSGLQFPNYSSELNVNALELDDSALYLCASSFGGINSYEQYFGPGTRLTVT.

This clone was observed once. This chain uses TRBV18 with TRBJ1-2; maybe TRBD1 (6 bases). CDR1 is KGHSH and CDR2 is LQKENI in the germline V gene. The length of the CDR3 is 16 residues. V was trimmed by 1 base and J by 4 bases, leaving 16 bases between them. The CDR3 sequence: CASSPQTGQISYGYTF. The CDR3, as DNA: TGTGCCAGCTCACCACAAACCGGACAGATCAGCTATGGCTACACCTTC.

This clone occurred once. CDR3 nucleotides: TGTGCCAGTAGTACCGGGTACACACTAACTAATGAAAAACTGTTTTTT. Protein: CASSTGYTLTNEKLFF. The J gene is TRBJ1-4, the V gene TRBV19, with D uncertain. The length of the CDR3 is 16 residues. V gave up 4 bases and J gave up 1 base, with 13 bases separating them. Germline V lookup: CDR1 LNHDA, CDR2 SQIVND (reference sequence).

The chain carries TRBV11-2 and TRBJ1-2; 11 positions match TRBD1. This CDR3 is 15 amino acids long. Germline CDR1 and CDR2: SGHAT and FQNNGV. The V and J ends lost 3 bases and 4 bases, in that order; junction bases with no gene match: 4. The CDR3 loop reads CASSFSGQGGYGYTF. CDR3 coding DNA: TGTGCCAGCAGCTTCTCGGGACAGGGGGGCTATGGCTACACCTTC.

The chain recombines TRBV6-5 with TRBJ2-5; D is perhaps TRBD2 (7 bases). The CDR3 runs to 13 residues. CDR1 and CDR2 (germline): MNHEY, SVGAGI. V lost 6 bases to trimming and J lost 6 bases, with 14 bases between them. CDR3 protein: CASSPGGTQTQYF. CDR3 bases: TGTGCCAGCAGCCCCGGGGGGACACAGACCCAGTACTTC.

The chain combines TRBV7-9 with TRBJ1-3; the D is unclear. Germline CDR1 SEHNR, CDR2 FQNEAQ (reference sequence). CDR3 length equals 12 residues. V was trimmed by 1 base and J by 7 bases, leaving 5 bases between them. The chain's CDR3 is CASSLGTNTIYF. The DNA for the CDR3 is TGTGCCAGCAGCTTAGGAACCAACACCATATATTTT.

This chain connects TRBV13 to TRBJ2-3, with D perhaps matching TRBD2 (5 bases). Germline loops: CDR1 PRHDT, CDR2 FYEKMQ (reference sequence). V was shortened by 3 bases and J by 1 base, with 14 bases between the two germline ends. The CDR3 totals 16 residues. The CDR3: CASSFGVGAGTDTQYF. CDR3 in DNA: TGTGCCAGCAGCTTCGGGGTGGGCGCGGGCACAGATACGCAGTATTTT.

The CDR3 reads CASSSWGVVGTDTQYF. The CDR3 DNA reads as TGTGCCAGCAGCTCATGGGGTGTCGTGGGCACAGATACGCAGTATTTT. This chain joins TRBV7-9 and TRBJ2-3; no firm D call. Between the trimmed V and J ends, which lost 4 bases and 1 base, there was a span of 15 bases. The CDR3 sequence is 16 residues long. The V gene's germline CDR1 is SEHNR and CDR2 FQNEAQ (reference sequence).

CDR3 nucleotide sequence: TGTGCCAGCAAAGACAGGGGGCGCACAGATACGCAGTATTTT. Translating gives CASKDRGRTDTQYF. This chain joins TRBV19 and TRBJ2-3; TRBD1 matches at 10 bases. Germline V CDR1 and CDR2: LNHDA, SQIVND (reference sequence). V shed 9 bases and J 1 base; nucleotides not matched to a gene: 4. CDR3 length: 14 residues.

The V and J genes are TRBV7-3 and TRBJ1-3; D ambiguous. CDR1 is SGHTA and CDR2 is FQGTGA in the germline V gene. This CDR3 has 16 residues. The V and J ends lost 5 bases and 0 bases respectively, with 14 bases between them. The CDR3 is CASSRTGAASGNTIYF. The CDR3 DNA follows: TGTGCCAGCAGCCGCACTGGCGCCGCCTCTGGAAACACCATATATTTT.

The rearrangement joins TRBV21-1 to TRBJ2-2. TRBV21-1 is described as a pseudogene. This CDR3 is 12 amino acids long. The CDR3 nucleotides are TGTGCCAGCAGCACTGGTGACCGGGAGCTGTTTTTT. Translation gives CASSTGDRELFF.

V is TRBV6-5 and J is TRBJ1-5, with 9 bases matching TRBD1. Germline V gene data show CDR1 as MNHEY and CDR2 as SVGAGI. The CDR3 runs to 13 residues. The ends lost 6 bases at V and 6 bases at J; junction bases unmatched: 3. In nucleotides, the CDR3 is TGTGCCAGCAGGAGGGACAGGGCTCAGCCCCAGCATTTT. Its translation is CASRRDRAQPQHF.